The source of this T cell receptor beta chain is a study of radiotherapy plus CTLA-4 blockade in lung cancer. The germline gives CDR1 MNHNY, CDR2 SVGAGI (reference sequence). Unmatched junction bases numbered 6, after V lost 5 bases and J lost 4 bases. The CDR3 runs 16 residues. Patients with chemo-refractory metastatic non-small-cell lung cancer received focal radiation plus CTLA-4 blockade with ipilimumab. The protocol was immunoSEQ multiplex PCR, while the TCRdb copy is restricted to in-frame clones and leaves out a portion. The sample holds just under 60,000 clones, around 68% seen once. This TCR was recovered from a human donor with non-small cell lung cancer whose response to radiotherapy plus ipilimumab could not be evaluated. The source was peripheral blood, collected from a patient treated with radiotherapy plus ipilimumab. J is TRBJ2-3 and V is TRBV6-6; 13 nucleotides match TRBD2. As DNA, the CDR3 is TGTGCCAGCAGTCATACTAGCGGGAGGGCGGCAGATACGCAGTATTTT. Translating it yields CASSHTSGRAADTQYF.